The T cell receptor (beta chain) under discussion was sequenced for a study of radiotherapy plus CTLA-4 blockade in lung cancer. Study details: Among all patients, around 19% showed objective responses, while roughly 30% had disease control. Points from the study as a whole: TCR clones originating in tumors grew in number in blood after radiotherapy plus ipilimumab.

Germline assignment: CDR1 SGHDT and CDR2 YYEEEE. The length of the CDR3 is 15 residues. V was clipped by 0 bases and J by 0 bases, with 8 bases between them. As regards this clone: Its target is unknown.

The method was immunoSEQ multiplex PCR; TCRdb's version includes in-frame clones alone and lacks a portion of them. The table has about 98,000 clones, almost 90% seen once; the top ten hold 4.9%. Participants had chemo-refractory metastatic non-small-cell lung cancer and were treated with focal radiation plus ipilimumab CTLA-4 blockade. The receptor comes from a human donor with non-small cell lung cancer that progressed on radiotherapy plus ipilimumab. The V gene is TRBV5-6, the J gene TRBJ2-3; no reliable D call. The material sequenced was peripheral blood, taken from a patient treated with radiotherapy plus ipilimumab. The CDR3 nucleotides read TGTGCCAGCAGCTTGGTAGTCGCTAGCACAGATACGCAGTATTTT. This translates into CASSLVVASTDTQYF. Full variable domain (rest looked up from reference TRBV5-6 and TRBJ2-3): DAGVTQSPTHLIKTRGQQVTLRCSPKSGHDTVSWYQQALGQGPQFIFQYYEEEERQRGNFPDRFSGHQFPNYSSELNVNALLLGDSALYLCASSLVVASTDTQYFGPGTRLTVL.